This entry lists 20 T cell receptor beta chains sequenced from one sample in a study of breast tumors, draining lymph nodes, adjacent tissues. Using its own MiXCR run on the multiplex PCR reads, TCRdb lists one record per CDR3 protein. The sample contains about 110,000 distinct CDR3 sequences, around 30% of which appear only once. Axillary draining lymph nodes of breast cancer patients supplied the node samples. Material for sequencing was axillary lymph node tissue. The receptors come from a female donor with breast cancer. Some clones in this sample may be carry-over from other donors' samples.

This clonotype occurred many times. The chain has TRBV6-2 or TRBV6-3 and TRBJ2-7; 9 bases fit TRBD2. The CDR3 has 14 residues. Germline trimming cut 7 bases from V and 5 bases from J; bases unmatched to any gene: 9. Per the germline V gene, CDR1 is MNHEY and CDR2 is SVGEGT. The CDR3 protein is CASTKRTSVDEQYF. The DNA for the CDR3 is TGTGCCAGCACCAAACGGACTAGCGTGGACGAGCAGTACTTC.

This clonotype was seen repeatedly, ten times or more. The V gene is TRBV30, the J gene TRBJ1-2; maybe TRBD1 (5 bases). Germline CDR1 GTSNPN, CDR2 SVGIG (reference sequence). The CDR3 covers 11 residues. The V end lost 6 bases, the J end lost 2 bases, and 7 bases lay between the germline ends. Here the CDR3 reads CACRDNYGYTF. CDR3 bases: TGTGCCTGTCGGGACAACTATGGCTACACCTTC.

This clonotype was observed many times. The rearrangement links TRBV7-3 to TRBJ2-7; 8 bases are shared with TRBD2. Per the germline V gene, CDR1 is SGHTA and CDR2 is FQGTGA. The CDR3 has 15 amino acids. The J segment lost 5 bases and the V segment lost 5 bases, leaving 11 bases of the junction unmatched. The CDR3 nucleotides are TGTGCCAGCAGCCCCCTGGGGAGCGGGAGAAACGAGCAGTACTTC. Translated: CASSPLGSGRNEQYF.

The CDR3 region has the DNA TGTGCCAGTAGTCCGCTCGGTGGCTTAGACTATGGCTACACCTTC. Protein sequence: CASSPLGGLDYGYTF. The rearrangement uses TRBV19 and TRBJ1-2; D unresolved. Germline V CDR1 and CDR2: LNHDA, SQIVND (reference sequence). The V gene lost 5 bases and the J gene lost 3 bases, with 16 bases spanning the gap. The CDR3 is 15 amino acids.

This clonotype was seen a handful of times. A read error is possible here, since a much larger clone lies one base away. A read error is likely, as this CDR3 ends without the conserved phenylalanine or tryptophan. The chain employs TRBV7-9 and TRBJ2-7, with 11 nucleotides matching TRBD2. Germline lookup yields CDR1 SEHNR and CDR2 FQNEAQ (reference sequence). The trim removed 9 bases at V and 2 bases at J, leaving 6 bases unmatched. The length of the CDR3 is 14 residues. The CDR3 region is CASLAGGPPYEQYL. CDR3 nucleotides: TGTGCCAGTCTAGCGGGGGGCCCTCCCTACGAGCAGTACCTC.

The DNA of the CDR3 is TGTGCCAGCACCGTAGCGGGGGGAGGGGAGACCCAGTACTTC. This translates into CASTVAGGGETQYF. The V call is TRBV28, the J call TRBJ2-5; 10 nucleotides agree with TRBD2. The V segment lost 7 bases and the J segment 5 bases; nucleotides outside the gene matches: 7. CDR1 and CDR2 from the germline V gene are MDHEN and SYDVKM. There are 14 residues in the CDR3.

With respect to this clonotype: The junction departs from the called germline gene at one end, perhaps through a read error. The chain uses TRBV7-2 and TRBJ2-1; 8 bases match TRBD2. This CDR3 is built from 15 residues. Germline V gives CDR1 SGHTA, CDR2 FQGNSA. The CDR3 loop reads CASKRGSSGYNEQFF. The CDR3 region has the DNA TGCGCTAGCAAACGGGGGTCTAGCGGGTACAATGAGCAGTTCTTC. Using reference TRBV7-2 and TRBJ2-1 for the parts outside the CDR3, the full variable domain is GAGVSQSPSNKVTEKGKDVELRCDPISGHTALYWYRQSLGQGLEFLIYFQGNSAPDKSGLPSDRFSAERTGGSVSTLTIQRTQQEDSAVYLCASKRGSSGYNEQFFGPGTRLTVL.

This clonotype was picked up many times. This rearrangement joins TRBV27 to TRBJ1-5, with 11 bases aligning to TRBD1. The V gene end was trimmed by 3 bases and the J gene end by 6 bases; junction bases not matched to a gene: 4. The germline V gene has CDR1 MNHEY and CDR2 SMNVEV (reference sequence). CDR3 length: 15 residues. CDR3 in DNA: TGTGCCAGCAGTTTCGGGACAGGGGGTAGTCAGCCCCAGCATTTT. It translates to CASSFGTGGSQPQHF.

V and J are TRBV7-2 and TRBJ2-5; 7 nucleotides match TRBD2. The germline gives CDR1 SGHTA, CDR2 FQGNSA. V gave up 1 base and J gave up 5 bases; unmatched junction bases: 7. The CDR3 sequence is 15 residues long. CDR3 amino acids: CASSLDLEAGETQYF. The DNA of the CDR3 is TGTGCCAGCAGCTTAGACCTTGAAGCGGGGGAGACCCAGTACTTC.

A word on this clonotype: A read error may produce the germline difference seen at one junction end. The chain joins TRBV7-9 to TRBJ2-1; 7 bases line up with TRBD1. Germline CDR1 SEHNR, CDR2 FQNEAQ (reference sequence). The CDR3 spans 16 residues. CDR3 residues: CASSFPGTDRYNVQFF. For the CDR3, the DNA is TGTGCCAGCAGCTTCCCCGGGACAGACCGGTACAATGTGCAGTTCTTC. Full variable domain (outside the CDR3, taken from reference TRBV7-9 and TRBJ2-1): DTGVSQNPRHKITKRGQNVTFRCDPISEHNRLYWYRQTLGQGPEFLTYFQNEAQLEKSRLLSDRFSAERPKGSFSTLEIQRTEQGDSAMYLCASSFPGTDRYNVQFFGPGTRLTVL.

This clonotype appeared a few times. Being one base from a much bigger clone, this may be a read error. This CDR3 is CSTQRATRNAGLQETQYF. The DNA of the CDR3 is TGCAGTACCCAGAGAGCTACGAGGAACGCGGGTCTCCAAGAGACCCAGTACTTC. J is TRBJ2-5 and V is TRBV20-1; tentatively, D is TRBD2 (5 bases). This CDR3 contains 18 residues. The V end lost 8 bases, the J end lost 1 base, and 29 bases lay between the germline ends. Germline CDR1 DFQATT, CDR2 SNEGSKA (reference sequence).

This clonotype was seen repeatedly, ten times or more. The J gene is TRBJ2-5, the V gene TRBV9, with TRBD1 as a possible D gene (6 bases). Trimming shortened V by 0 bases and J by 5 bases, and 14 bases separated the two germline ends. The CDR3 has 15 amino acids. Germline assignment: CDR1 SGDLS and CDR2 YYNGEE. CDR3 residues: CASSVAPGERETQYF. For the CDR3, the DNA is TGTGCCAGCAGCGTAGCTCCAGGGGAAAGGGAGACCCAGTACTTC.

The chain joins TRBV20-1 to TRBJ2-7; 9 bases match TRBD1. Germline V gene sequence: CDR1 DFQATT, CDR2 SNEGSKA (reference sequence). CDR3 size: 16 residues. After removal of 0 bases from V and 3 bases from J, the junction contained 9 bases not matched to a gene. The CDR3 here is CSARDQGDRDLYEQYF. CDR3 DNA sequence: TGCAGTGCTAGAGATCAGGGGGACAGGGACCTCTACGAGCAGTACTTC.

There are many counts of this clonotype. The J gene is TRBJ2-3, the V gene TRBV5-6, with 7 bases fitting TRBD2. The CDR3 is made up of 15 amino acids. J lost 5 bases, V lost 1 base, and 7 bases had no gene match. Germline loops: CDR1 SGHDT, CDR2 YYEEEE. The DNA of the CDR3 is TGTGCCAGCAGCTTGAAACGGGAGGTAGTAGATACGCAGTATTTT. Translated: CASSLKREVVDTQYF.

This clonotype was seen only a few times. The V and J genes are TRBV6-2 or TRBV6-3 and TRBJ1-1, with D maybe TRBD1 (5 bases). The CDR3 consists of 13 residues. Germline-derived CDR1 and CDR2 are MNHEY and SVGEGT. V lost 6 bases and J lost 3, with 11 bases in between. The CDR3 nucleotides are TGTGCCAGCAGATTATCAGGGTACACTGAAGCTTTCTTT. It specifies CASRLSGYTEAFF.

This clonotype was observed many times. The rearrangement uses TRBV6-2 or TRBV6-3 and TRBJ1-2, with D perhaps TRBD1 (6 bases). The length of the CDR3 is 14 residues. CDR1 is MNHEY and CDR2 is SVGEGT in the germline V gene. The V and J ends lost 5 bases and 5 bases respectively, with 15 bases between them. The CDR3: CASSRGSTGYGYTF. The CDR3 DNA reads TGTGCCAGCAGTAGGGGGTCTACAGGGTATGGCTACACCTTC.

This clonotype has more than one count but fewer than ten. V usage is TRBV5-1 and J usage is TRBJ2-2, with D possibly being TRBD2 (6 bases). V lost 0 bases to trimming and J lost 9 bases, with 9 bases between them. The length of the CDR3 is 13 residues. The V gene's germline CDR1 is SGHRS and CDR2 YFSETQ. The CDR3 reads CASSLEGLRELFF. CDR3 coding DNA: TGCGCCAGCAGCTTGGAGGGACTCCGGGAGCTGTTTTTT.

Worth noting for this clonotype: Possible read error: a much larger clone is one base away. This chain uses TRBV20-1 with TRBJ2-1; 10 positions match TRBD2. The CDR3 runs 15 residues. Germline V lookup: CDR1 DFQATT, CDR2 SNEGSKA (reference sequence). Trimming took 2 bases from V and 6 from J; bases not matched to a gene: 7. CDR3 in amino acids: CSARSTSGDSNEQFF. As DNA, the CDR3 is TGCAGTGCTAGATCAACTAGCGGGGATTCCAATGAGCAGTTCTTC.

This clonotype was recorded at least ten times. The chain joins TRBV7-2 to TRBJ2-1; D is perhaps TRBD2 (6 bases). Trimming took 5 bases from V and 3 from J, leaving 14 bases between them. CDR3 size: 15 residues. Germline assignment: CDR1 SGHTA and CDR2 FQGNSA. CDR3: CASSVGRDFYNEQFF. Here the CDR3 DNA reads TGTGCCAGCAGCGTGGGCCGGGACTTCTACAATGAGCAGTTCTTC.

This clonotype was recorded at least ten times. The chain is built from TRBV6-1 and TRBJ1-5; D possibly corresponds to TRBD1 (6 bases). Between the trimmed V and J ends, which lost 4 bases and 4 bases, there was a span of 14 bases. There are 15 residues in the CDR3. Germline lookup yields CDR1 MNHNS and CDR2 SASEGT. CDR3 bases: TGTGCCAGCAGTGTTGTCAGGGGTGGAAATCAGCCCCAGCATTTT. This gives the protein CASSVVRGGNQPQHF.